These 12 T cell receptor beta chains were all obtained from the same sample, sequenced in a study of blood T cell repertoires in COVID-19 (dated by TCRdb to 2020 to 2022). Library generation was performed with the immunoSEQ multiplex PCR assay. Entries here come from immuneACCESS through TCRdb and include only in-frame sequences with V and J called. Some clones fail to appear in such tables; in the studies checked, an unresolved V gene covers under half of the shortfall, and the cause of the remainder is unknown. The sample includes about 230,000 clones, with 70% to 90% observed a single time. Clones ranked in the top ten supply just under 1% of the sample. The sequenced material came from peripheral blood. The receptors stem from a man aged 35-49 years with acute or convalescent COVID-19.

The V call is TRBV19, the J call TRBJ1-2, with 12 positions matching TRBD1. Per germline, CDR1 LNHDA and CDR2 SQIVND (reference sequence). This CDR3 spans 17 amino acids. With 2 bases clipped from V and 6 bases from J, the junction kept 10 bases outside the gene matches. The CDR3 protein is CASSISGTGGENHGYTF. The CDR3 DNA sequence: TGTGCCAGTAGTATATCCGGGACAGGGGGCGAAAACCATGGCTACACCTTC. Together with reference TRBV19 and TRBJ1-2, the CDR3 gives the full variable domain: DGGITQSPKYLFRKEGQNVTLSCEQNLNHDAMYWYRQDPGQGLRLIYYSQIVNDFQKGDIAEGYSVSREKKESFPLTVTSAQKNPTAFYLCASSISGTGGENHGYTFGSGTRLTVV.

V is TRBV18 and J is TRBJ2-1; D gene ambiguous. CDR3 length: 15 residues. V lost 2 bases to trimming and J lost 0 bases, with 8 bases between them. Germline assignment: CDR1 KGHSH and CDR2 LQKENI. The CDR3 bases are TGTGCCAGCTCACCATCTGCCAGCTCCTACAATGAGCAGTTCTTC. It codes for CASSPSASSYNEQFF.

This clone appeared a single time. The gene calls are TRBV5-6 and TRBJ2-5, with TRBD2 as a possible D gene (7 bases). V lost 3 bases, J lost 1 base, and 16 bases lay in between. The CDR3 covers 16 residues. Germline loops: CDR1 SGHDT, CDR2 YYEEEE. The CDR3 loop reads CASSSGRRGGQETQYF. The CDR3, as DNA: TGTGCCAGCAGCTCCGGGAGGAGAGGGGGCCAAGAGACCCAGTACTTC.

The V and J genes are TRBV9 and TRBJ2-2; 9 positions agree with TRBD1. With 4 bases clipped from V and 4 bases from J, the junction kept 5 bases outside the gene matches. The CDR3 runs to 15 residues. Germline V CDR1 and CDR2: SGDLS, YYNGEE. The CDR3 DNA sequence: TGTGCCAGCAGCCCTCAGACAGGGGGCACCGGGGAGCTGTTTTTT. Residues: CASSPQTGGTGELFF.

V is TRBV5-4 and J is TRBJ2-3, with TRBD2 matching over 11 bases. The CDR3 length is 17 residues. The V and J ends lost 6 bases and 3 bases, in that order; junction bases with no gene match: 12. The germline V gene encodes CDR1 SGHNT and CDR2 YYREEE (reference sequence). Here the CDR3 DNA reads TGTGCCAGCACCTTCAAGAGTAGCGGGGGGGGTACAGATACGCAGTATTTT. Its translation is CASTFKSSGGGTDTQYF.

With regard to this clone: Other DNA sequences from this sample encode an identical CDR3 as well. The rearrangement uses TRBV12-3 or TRBV12-4 and TRBJ1-1, with a weak D call TRBD1 (6 bases). Trimming left V 6 bases short and J 1 base short, with 9 bases between. CDR3 length equals 13 residues. In DNA, the CDR3 is TGTGCCAGCAGCTTACAGGGGAACACTGAAGCTTTCTTT. Its translation: CASSLQGNTEAFF.

The chain carries TRBV9 and TRBJ1-3; 9 bases line up with TRBD1. Trimming removed 4 bases from V and 2 bases from J; junction bases left unmatched: 7. Germline values: CDR1 SGDLS, CDR2 YYNGEE. This CDR3 spans 16 amino acids. The CDR3 DNA sequence: TGTGCCAGCAGCCCTCACGACAGGGGGGCTGGAAACACCATATATTTT. Translated, it gives CASSPHDRGAGNTIYF.

The V and J genes are TRBV9 and TRBJ1-2; 12 bases align to TRBD1. The CDR3 contains 15 residues. Germline CDR1 reads SGDLS; CDR2 reads YYNGEE. V lost 3 bases, J lost 8 bases, and 8 bases stayed unmatched. The CDR3 sequence is CASSDSGQGAGGYTF. In DNA form, the CDR3 reads TGTGCCAGCAGCGACTCGGGACAGGGGGCGGGCGGCTACACCTTC.

The V and J genes are TRBV2 and TRBJ2-5; no definite D call. V lost 6 bases to trimming and J lost 3 bases, with 11 bases between them. The germline gives CDR1 SNHLY, CDR2 FYNNEI. This CDR3 is built from 13 residues. The CDR3 loop reads CASRYSEKETQYF. DNA for the CDR3: TGTGCCAGCAGGTACAGTGAGAAAGAGACCCAGTACTTC. The full variable domain, with the rest looked up from reference TRBV2 and TRBJ2-5, is EPEVTQTPSHQVTQMGQEVILRCVPISNHLYFYWYRQILGQKVEFLVSFYNNEISEKSEIFDDQFSVERPDGSNFTLKIRSTKLEDSAMYFCASRYSEKETQYFGPGTRLLVL.

This chain links TRBV2 with TRBJ2-1; the match to TRBD2 covers 14 bases. J lost 4 bases, V lost 6 bases, and 2 bases had no gene match. The CDR3 consists of 15 residues. The germline V gene encodes CDR1 SNHLY and CDR2 FYNNEI. The CDR3 region is CASRGTSGGYNEQFF. Here the CDR3 DNA reads TGTGCCAGCAGAGGGACTAGCGGGGGATACAATGAGCAGTTCTTC.

The chain couples TRBV28 to TRBJ2-5; 9 nucleotides align to TRBD2. The CDR3 contains 15 residues. V lost 5 bases, J lost 4 bases, and 8 bases stayed unmatched. CDR1 MDHEN and CDR2 SYDVKM come from the germline V gene. The CDR3 bases are TGTGCCAGCAGTCAAGGGACTAGCACTGGAGAGACCCAGTACTTC. It codes for CASSQGTSTGETQYF.

This clone was picked up a small number of times. V and J are TRBV5-6 and TRBJ1-2; 8 bases are shared with TRBD1. This CDR3 contains 14 residues. Germline loops: CDR1 SGHDT, CDR2 YYEEEE. The V gene end was trimmed by 5 bases and the J gene end by 2 bases; junction bases not matched to a gene: 5. CDR3 coding DNA: TGTGCCAGCAGGAACAGGGGGAGAAACTATGGCTACACCTTC. Protein: CASRNRGRNYGYTF.